This TCR beta chain was captured by sequencing in a study of cytomegalovirus exposure and HLA in healthy donors. PCR used 60 Vbeta primers and 13 Jbeta primers. Measured with immunoSEQ multiplex PCR; TCRdb has only the in-frame clones, and not every one. The sample records approximately 150,000 clones, 77% being singletons. Germline V gives CDR1 SNHLY, CDR2 FYNNEI. V was clipped by 5 bases and J by 3 bases, with 14 bases between them. The CDR3 sequence is 16 residues long. The chain employs TRBV2 and TRBJ2-6; D is perhaps TRBD1 (6 bases). The origin of this receptor is a female donor in good health and CMV-seronegative. Sequences were obtained from PBMCs. CDR3 sequence reads: CASSTGISGGANVLTF. The CDR3 DNA follows: TGTGCCAGCAGTACAGGGATCTCTGGTGGGGCCAACGTCCTGACTTTC.